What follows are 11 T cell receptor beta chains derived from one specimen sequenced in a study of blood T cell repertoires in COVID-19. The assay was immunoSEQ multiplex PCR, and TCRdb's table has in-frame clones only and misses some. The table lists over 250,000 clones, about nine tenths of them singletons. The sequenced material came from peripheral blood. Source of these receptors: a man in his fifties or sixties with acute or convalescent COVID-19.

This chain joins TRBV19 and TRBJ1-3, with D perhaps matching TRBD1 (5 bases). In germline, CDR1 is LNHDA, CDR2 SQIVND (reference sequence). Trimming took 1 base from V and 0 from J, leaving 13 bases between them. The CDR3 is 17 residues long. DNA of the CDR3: TGTGCCAGTAGTATAGGGGGCAGTGAAAGCTCTGGAAACACCATATATTTT. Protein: CASSIGGSESSGNTIYF.

The CDR3 loop is CASSSRLTGNTIYF. CDR3 DNA sequence: TGTGCCAGCAGCTCCAGGTTAACTGGAAACACCATATATTTT. V gene TRBV11-2 combines with J gene TRBJ1-3; D ambiguous. V was trimmed by 4 bases and J by 2 bases, leaving 9 bases between them. Germline V CDR1 and CDR2: SGHAT, FQNNGV. CDR3 length equals 14 residues.

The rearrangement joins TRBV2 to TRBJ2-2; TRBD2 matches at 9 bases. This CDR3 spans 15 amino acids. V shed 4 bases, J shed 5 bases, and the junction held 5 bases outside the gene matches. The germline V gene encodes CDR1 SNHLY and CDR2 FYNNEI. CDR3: CASSGAAGGTGELFF. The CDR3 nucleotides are TGTGCCAGCAGTGGGGCAGCGGGGGGTACCGGGGAGCTGTTTTTT.

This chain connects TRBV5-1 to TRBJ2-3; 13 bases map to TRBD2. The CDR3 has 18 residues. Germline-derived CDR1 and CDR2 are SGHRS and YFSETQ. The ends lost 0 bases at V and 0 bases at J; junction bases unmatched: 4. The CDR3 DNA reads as TGCGCCAGCAGCTTGGCCCGGACTAGCGGGGGAAGCACAGATACGCAGTATTTT. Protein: CASSLARTSGGSTDTQYF.

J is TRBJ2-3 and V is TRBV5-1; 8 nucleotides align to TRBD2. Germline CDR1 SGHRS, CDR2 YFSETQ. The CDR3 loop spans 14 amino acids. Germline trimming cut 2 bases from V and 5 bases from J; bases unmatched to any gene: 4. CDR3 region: CASSLAGDQDTQYF. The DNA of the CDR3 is TGCGCCAGCAGCTTAGCGGGGGATCAAGATACGCAGTATTTT. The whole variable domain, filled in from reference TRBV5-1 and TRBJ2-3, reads KAGVTQTPRYLIKTRGQQVTLSCSPISGHRSVSWYQQTPGQGLQFLFEYFSETQRNKGNFPGRFSGRQFSNSRSEMNVSTLELGDSALYLCASSLAGDQDTQYFGPGTRLTVL.

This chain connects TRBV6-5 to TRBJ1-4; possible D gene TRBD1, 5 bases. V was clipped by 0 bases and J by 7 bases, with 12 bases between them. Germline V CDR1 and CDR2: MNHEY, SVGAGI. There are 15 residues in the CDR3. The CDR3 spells CASSYSHLGGEKLFF. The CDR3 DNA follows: TGTGCCAGCAGTTACTCGCACCTCGGGGGTGAAAAACTGTTTTTT.

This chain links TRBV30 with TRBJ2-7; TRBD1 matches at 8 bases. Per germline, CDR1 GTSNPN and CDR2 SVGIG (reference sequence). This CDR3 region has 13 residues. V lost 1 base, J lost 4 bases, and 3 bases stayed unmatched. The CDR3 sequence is CAWSGRQGYEQYF. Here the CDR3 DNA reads TGTGCCTGGAGTGGCCGACAGGGGTACGAGCAGTACTTC.

Written as DNA, the CDR3 is TGTGCCAGTAAGCCGCATAACTATGGCTACACCTTC. Protein: CASKPHNYGYTF. The chain combines TRBV19 with TRBJ1-2, with D unresolved. Germline CDR1 LNHDA, CDR2 SQIVND (reference sequence). The CDR3 has 12 amino acids. V was cut by 7 bases and J by 1 base, with 7 bases left in between.

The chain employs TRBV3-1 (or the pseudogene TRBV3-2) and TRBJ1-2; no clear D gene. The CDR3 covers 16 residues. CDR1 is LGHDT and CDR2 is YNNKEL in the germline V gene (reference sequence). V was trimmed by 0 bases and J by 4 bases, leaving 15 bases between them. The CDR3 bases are TGTGCCAGCAGCCAAGAACCCCACGCGGGTGGCTATGGCTACACCTTC. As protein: CASSQEPHAGGYGYTF.

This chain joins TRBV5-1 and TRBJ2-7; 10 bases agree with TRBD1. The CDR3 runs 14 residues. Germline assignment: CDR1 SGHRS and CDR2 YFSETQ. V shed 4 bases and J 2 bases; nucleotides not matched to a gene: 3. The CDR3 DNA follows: TGCGCCAGCAGCCAGGGACAGGGGACCTACGAGCAGTACTTC. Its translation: CASSQGQGTYEQYF.

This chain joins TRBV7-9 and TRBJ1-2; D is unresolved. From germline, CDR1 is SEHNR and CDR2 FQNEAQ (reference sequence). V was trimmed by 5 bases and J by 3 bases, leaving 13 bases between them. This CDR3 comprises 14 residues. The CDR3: CASSPSLIHYGYTF. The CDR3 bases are TGTGCCAGCAGCCCGAGCCTCATCCACTATGGCTACACCTTC.